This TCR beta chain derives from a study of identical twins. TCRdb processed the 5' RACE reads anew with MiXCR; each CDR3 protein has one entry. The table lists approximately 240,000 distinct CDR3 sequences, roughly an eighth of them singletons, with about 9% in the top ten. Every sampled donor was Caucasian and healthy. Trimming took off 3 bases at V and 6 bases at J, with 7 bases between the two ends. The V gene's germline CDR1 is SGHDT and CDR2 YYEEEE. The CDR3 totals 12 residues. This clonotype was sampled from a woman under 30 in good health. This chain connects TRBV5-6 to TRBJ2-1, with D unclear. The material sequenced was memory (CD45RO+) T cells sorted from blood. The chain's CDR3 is CASSWFGNEQFF. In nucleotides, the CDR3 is TGTGCCAGCAGCTGGTTTGGCAATGAGCAGTTCTTC.